The 14 T cell receptor beta chains presented below share a single source sample, sequenced in a study of blood T cell repertoires in COVID-19. Clones were read by immunoSEQ multiplex PCR, and TCRdb kept only the in-frame ones, dropping some. The sample includes approximately 130,000 clones, approximately 83% seen only once; the top ten take around 17%. The sequencing input was peripheral blood. The source is a woman between 45 and 65 years old who had recovered from COVID-19.

The V and J genes are TRBV19 and TRBJ1-1, with D perhaps matching TRBD1 (5 bases). V lost 1 base and J 4 bases, leaving 16 bases between the germline ends. CDR3 length: 16 amino acids. Germline lookup yields CDR1 LNHDA and CDR2 SQIVND (reference sequence). The CDR3: CASSIVPPRRGTEAFF. The CDR3 bases are TGTGCCAGTAGTATAGTCCCCCCCCGTAGGGGCACTGAAGCTTTCTTT.

The CDR3: CASSGQGLTSTDTQYF. DNA of the CDR3: TGTGCCAGCAGTGGACAGGGGCTAACTAGCACAGATACGCAGTATTTT. The chain couples TRBV2 to TRBJ2-3; 8 bases fit TRBD1. The CDR3 length is 16 residues. Germline V gene data show CDR1 as SNHLY and CDR2 as FYNNEI. The V segment lost 4 bases and the J segment 0 bases; nucleotides outside the gene matches: 6.

The rearrangement links TRBV19 to TRBJ1-2, with D maybe TRBD1 (6 bases). Germline V lookup: CDR1 LNHDA, CDR2 SQIVND (reference sequence). Trimming took 10 bases from V and 5 from J, leaving 26 bases between them. This CDR3 spans 16 amino acids. The DNA for the CDR3 is TGTGCCACCTATAAAGGGGGAGCACCCGGCGTTTATGGCTACACCTTC. It encodes CATYKGGAPGVYGYTF.

This clone was recorded once. This chain uses TRBV4-2 with TRBJ2-1; 10 bases are a match to TRBD2. This CDR3 spans 17 amino acids. The germline CDR1 and CDR2 sequences are LGHNA and YNFKEQ. V was clipped by 0 bases and J by 6 bases; unmatched bases: 8. The CDR3 region is CASSQDYGGLAPNEQFF. The CDR3 region has the DNA TGTGCCAGCAGCCAAGATTATGGGGGACTAGCGCCCAATGAGCAGTTCTTC.

The CDR3 coding sequence is TGCGCCAGCAGCTTCGCTCCTACCGGGACCGCGGGGAATCAGCCCCAGCATTTT. It translates to CASSFAPTGTAGNQPQHF. The chain carries TRBV5-1 and TRBJ1-5; maybe TRBD1 (5 bases). V shed 2 bases and J shed 4 bases, with 22 bases lying between them. Germline CDR1 is SGHRS and CDR2 is YFSETQ. This CDR3 contains 18 residues.

The rearrangement joins TRBV15 to TRBJ2-5; 10 positions match TRBD2. Germline V gene data show CDR1 as LNHNV and CDR2 as YYDKDF (reference sequence). The CDR3 length is 17 residues. Trimming removed 0 bases from V and 4 bases from J; junction bases left unmatched: 8. CDR3 region: CATSRDWVAGGRETQYF. Here the CDR3 DNA reads TGTGCCACCAGCAGAGATTGGGTAGCGGGAGGACGAGAGACCCAGTACTTC.

The chain combines TRBV5-1 with TRBJ1-6; possibly TRBD1 for D (5 bases). This CDR3 has 16 amino acids. V shed 0 bases and J shed 10 bases, with 17 bases lying between them. Germline lookup yields CDR1 SGHRS and CDR2 YFSETQ. In nucleotides, the CDR3 is TGCGCCAGCAGCTTGGTGGTGGGGGGGATCTCCTCACCCCTCCACTTT. Its protein product is CASSLVVGGISSPLHF.

This chain links TRBV9 with TRBJ1-1, with D maybe TRBD1 (6 bases). This CDR3 is built from 15 residues. With 0 bases removed from V and 8 bases from J, the gap between germline ends came to 17 bases. Looked up from germline, CDR1 is SGDLS and CDR2 is YYNGEE. The CDR3 sequence is CASSVVLGGGEEAFF. In nucleotides, the CDR3 is TGTGCCAGCAGCGTAGTACTGGGAGGGGGAGAGGAAGCTTTCTTT.

This chain uses TRBV11-2 with TRBJ2-1; 14 nucleotides match TRBD2. Germline V gene sequence: CDR1 SGHAT, CDR2 FQNNGV. Germline trimming cut 5 bases from V and 7 bases from J; bases unmatched to any gene: 4. The CDR3 totals 15 residues. DNA for the CDR3: TGTGCCAGCAGCATAGGACTAGCGGGGGGAAATGAGCAGTTCTTC. Translation gives CASSIGLAGGNEQFF.

The chain combines TRBV5-1 with TRBJ2-7; 9 positions match TRBD1. The germline gives CDR1 SGHRS, CDR2 YFSETQ. There are 14 residues in the CDR3. V was pared by 2 bases and J by 7 bases, with 7 bases of the junction left unmatched. Here the CDR3 DNA reads TGCGCCAGCAGCTTCCTACAGGGGGCTGAGGAGCAGTACTTC. Amino acid sequence: CASSFLQGAEEQYF.

This clone was found once. This chain links TRBV9 with TRBJ1-6; D uncertain. The V end lost 2 bases, the J end lost 11 bases, and 14 bases lay between the germline ends. Germline CDR1 SGDLS, CDR2 YYNGEE. The length of the CDR3 is 14 residues. CDR3 coding DNA: TGTGCCAGCAGCGTCGGCGGGGTCTCTCCACCCCTCCACTTT. This sequence encodes CASSVGGVSPPLHF. The full variable domain, with the rest looked up from reference TRBV9 and TRBJ1-6, is DSGVTQTPKHLITATGQRVTLRCSPRSGDLSVYWYQQSLDQGLQFLIQYYNGEERAKGNILERFSAQQFPDLHSELNLSSLELGDSALYFCASSVGGVSPPLHFGNGTRLTVT.

This clone showed up just once. The CDR3 nucleotides are TGTGCCAGCTCACTCGGCAGGCCGCAGAATTCACCCCTCCACTTT. Translation gives CASSLGRPQNSPLHF. The chain links TRBV18 to TRBJ1-6; D is unclear. Germline V lookup: CDR1 KGHSH, CDR2 LQKENI. V shed 4 bases and J shed 7 bases, with 14 bases lying between them. This CDR3 has 15 residues.

This clone was counted only a few times. The J gene is TRBJ1-6, the V gene TRBV24-1, with a possible D match to TRBD1 (6 bases). V dropped 10 bases and J dropped 0 bases, with 9 bases sitting between them. The length of the CDR3 is 14 residues. Germline CDR1 is KGHDR and CDR2 is SFDVKD. CDR3: CATQDSSYNSPLHF. CDR3 sequence (DNA): TGTGCCACTCAGGACAGCTCCTATAATTCACCCCTCCACTTT.

The chain uses TRBV5-6 and TRBJ1-1; TRBD1 aligns across 7 bases. Germline lookup yields CDR1 SGHDT and CDR2 YYEEEE. V dropped 6 bases and J dropped 1; count of bases not matched to a gene: 6. This CDR3 comprises 14 residues. CDR3 coding DNA: TGTGCCAGCACCTCGACAGGGCCGAACACTGAAGCTTTCTTT. The encoded protein is CASTSTGPNTEAFF.